A selection of T cell receptor beta chains follows, all from one sample in a study of blood T cell repertoires in COVID-19. The protocol was immunoSEQ multiplex PCR, while the TCRdb copy is restricted to in-frame clones and leaves out a portion. The sample shows over 55,000 clones, around 82% of them seen only once. The sequenced sample consisted of peripheral blood. Source of these receptors: a man over 45 with active COVID-19. CDR3s leave out the opening cysteine and the closing phenylalanine or tryptophan. Each record gives: J gene, V gene, CDR3 protein.

TRBJ1-4,TRBV4-2,ASSQDRLTASNEKLF
TRBJ1-1,TRBV7-2,ASSLGQGARRNTEAF
TRBJ2-7,TRBV9,ASSGGYGGTYEQY
TRBJ2-7,TRBV7-9,ASSFGGFEQY
TRBJ2-2,TRBV6-6,ASSQMRTGRGGELF
TRBJ2-2,TRBV11-3,ASSLRLAGGRSGELF
TRBJ2-3,TRBV19,ASKYGGGLAEPSANTQY
TRBJ1-5,TRBV6-6,ASTTDRTQPQH
TRBJ1-1,TRBV7-6,ASSSRNGQKTEAF
TRBJ1-1,TRBV5-1,ASSLGEVNTEAF
TRBJ2-2,TRBV5-6,ASNFAGAVTGELF
TRBJ2-5,TRBV4-1,ASSQDPQQGGKETQY
TRBJ2-5,TRBV5-4,ASSSSGSKETQY
TRBJ2-7,TRBV5-1,ASSLKTPRTSDEQY
TRBJ1-6,TRBV6-5,ASSQFRGSNSPLH
TRBJ2-7,TRBV5-4,ASSSGTDYEQY
TRBJ1-1,TRBV11-2,ASSPDRARSTEAF
TRBJ1-2,TRBV28,ASSITGSLYGYT